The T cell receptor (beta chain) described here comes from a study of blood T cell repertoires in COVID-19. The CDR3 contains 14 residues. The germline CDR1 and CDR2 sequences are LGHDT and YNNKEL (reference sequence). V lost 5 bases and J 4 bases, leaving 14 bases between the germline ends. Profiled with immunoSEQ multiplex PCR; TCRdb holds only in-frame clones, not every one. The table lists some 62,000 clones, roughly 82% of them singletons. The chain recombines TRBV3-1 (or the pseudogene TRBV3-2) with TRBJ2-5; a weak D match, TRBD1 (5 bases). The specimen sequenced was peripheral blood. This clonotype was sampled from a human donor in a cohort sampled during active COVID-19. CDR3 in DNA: TGTGCCAGCAGCTCCAATAGGGGTATAGAGACCCAGTACTTC. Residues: CASSSNRGIETQYF.